Listed below are T cell receptor beta chains from one sample, sequenced in a study of blood T cell repertoires in COVID-19. The assay was immunoSEQ multiplex PCR, and TCRdb's table has in-frame clones only and misses some. The data contain tens of thousands of clones, approximately 87% of them singletons. Sequencing was performed on peripheral blood. The receptors stem from a woman between 55 and 75 years old with acute or convalescent COVID-19. Both conserved end residues are part of each CDR3.

TRBV4-2	TRBJ2-1	CASSQESSRSSYNEQFF
TRBV3-1/TRBV3-2	TRBJ1-1	CASTKVRGLMNTEAFF
TRBV6-2/TRBV6-3	TRBJ2-5	CASSYSRQETQYF
TRBV7-9	TRBJ1-4	CASSLGDRDGEKLFF
TRBV2	TRBJ2-5	CASSEGGSIETQYF
TRBV5-4	TRBJ2-2	CASRTGRGVTGELFF
TRBV27	TRBJ1-2	CASRSAGFNYGYTF
TRBV28	TRBJ1-3	CASSPPRGSPAGSGNTIYF
TRBV5-5	TRBJ1-5	CASSLAVLVSIDSQHF
TRBV19	TRBJ2-5	CASSMTGGVQETQYF
TRBV6-1	TRBJ1-3	CASIEVSSGNTIYF
TRBV25-1	TRBJ2-2	CASRATGAGNTGELFF
TRBV6-5	TRBJ2-5	CASSYSRVETQYF
TRBV7-2	TRBJ1-5	CASSLGQGAGQPQHF
TRBV19	TRBJ1-5	CASSIDWSQPQHF
TRBV6-5	TRBJ1-2	CASSYSGQGRRGYTF
TRBV4-2	TRBJ1-4	CASSQAEGREKLFF
TRBV11-3	TRBJ2-3	CASSFSGSDTQYF
TRBV2	TRBJ2-1	CASSEEGTSGSFEQFF